The following is a T cell receptor beta chain sequence with its context. Its antigen is not known. These data originate in a study of untreated major depressive disorder. Study findings and constraints: Sequencing showed nonsignificant TRBV25-01 and TRBV02-01 differences matching flow cytometry. The sequencing tests were limited to three preselected Vbeta families.

Produced via immunoSEQ multiplex PCR; TCRdb's table is partial and in-frame only. The profile shows approximately 20,000 clones, 85% of them singletons. The CDR3 spans 16 residues. V shed 4 bases and J shed 0 bases, with 14 bases lying between them. Germline V lookup: CDR1 SGHNT, CDR2 YYREEE (reference sequence). Participants with major medical conditions, Axis I/II comorbidities, regular medication or illicit drug use were excluded. Typically 85% to 95% of enriched cells were CD4+. This chain links TRBV5-4 with TRBJ2-1; D is unresolved. The sequence derives from a woman aged 25 to 39 in good health. The sample was CD4+ T cells from PBMCs. The CDR3 DNA is TGTGCCAGCAGCCCCCCCCAATCGGGCTCCTACAATGAGCAGTTCTTC. Translation: CASSPPQSGSYNEQFF.